This T cell receptor beta chain derives from a study of blood T cell repertoires in COVID-19. Study overall: The United States, Italy and Spain supplied acute and convalescent COVID-19 samples.

In the authors' workflow: Amplification from reference gene primers served as the basis for estimated nucleated cell counts. Clones were read by immunoSEQ multiplex PCR, and TCRdb kept only the in-frame ones, dropping some. Clonal size and the V and J genes are those of that table, whereas D and trimming came from the DNA. The sample holds just over 80,000 clones, around 89% seen once. A word on this clone: At the DNA level, this CDR3 is encoded by other sequences in the same sample as well.

Categorization into cohorts depended on clinical history that participants reported. The TCR comes from a woman in her forties or fifties with acute COVID-19. The sequencing input was PBMCs or T cells enriched from blood (not recorded which).

CDR3 DNA sequence: TGTGCCTGGAGTGTAGCGGGGAATCAGCCCCAGCATTTT. It yields the protein CAWSVAGNQPQHF. The chain joins TRBV30 to TRBJ1-5; the D is unclear. Looked up from germline, CDR1 is GTSNPN and CDR2 is SVGIG (reference sequence). Between the trimmed V and J ends, which lost 0 bases and 4 bases, there was a span of 7 bases. The CDR3 spans 13 residues.